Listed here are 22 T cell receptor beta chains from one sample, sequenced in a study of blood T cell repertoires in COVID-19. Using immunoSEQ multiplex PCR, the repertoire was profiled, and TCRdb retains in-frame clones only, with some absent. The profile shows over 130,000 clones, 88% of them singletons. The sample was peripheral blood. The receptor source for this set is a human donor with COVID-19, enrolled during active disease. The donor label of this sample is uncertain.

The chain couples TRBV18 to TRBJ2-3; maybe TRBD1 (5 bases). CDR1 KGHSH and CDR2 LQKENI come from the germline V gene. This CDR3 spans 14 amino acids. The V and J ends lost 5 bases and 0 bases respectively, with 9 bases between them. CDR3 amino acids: CASSVRGSTDTQYF. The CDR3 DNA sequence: TGTGCCAGCTCAGTAAGGGGAAGCACAGATACGCAGTATTTT.

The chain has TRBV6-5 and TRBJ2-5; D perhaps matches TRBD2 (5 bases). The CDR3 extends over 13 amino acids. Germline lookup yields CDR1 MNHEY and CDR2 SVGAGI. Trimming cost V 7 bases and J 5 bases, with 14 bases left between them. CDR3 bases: TGTGCCAGCACCCGCGGGCGTTGGGAGACCCAGTACTTC. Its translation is CASTRGRWETQYF.

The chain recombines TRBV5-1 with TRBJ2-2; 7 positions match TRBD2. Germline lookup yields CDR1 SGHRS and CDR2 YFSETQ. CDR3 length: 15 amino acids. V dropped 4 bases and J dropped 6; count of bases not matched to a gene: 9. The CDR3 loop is CASSLSPRGAGELFF. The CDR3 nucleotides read TGCGCCAGCAGCCTCTCTCCCCGGGGGGCCGGGGAGCTGTTTTTT.

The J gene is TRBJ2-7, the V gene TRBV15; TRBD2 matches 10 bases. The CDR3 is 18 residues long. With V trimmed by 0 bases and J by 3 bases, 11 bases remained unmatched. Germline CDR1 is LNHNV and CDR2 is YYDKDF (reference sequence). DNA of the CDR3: TGTGCCACCAGCAGAGATCAATCTGGGACTAGCGCCTTCTACGAGCAGTACTTC. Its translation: CATSRDQSGTSAFYEQYF.

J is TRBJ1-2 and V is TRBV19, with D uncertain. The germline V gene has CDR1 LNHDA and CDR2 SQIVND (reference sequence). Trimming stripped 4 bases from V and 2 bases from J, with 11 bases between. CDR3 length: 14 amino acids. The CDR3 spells CASSTGGVNYGYTF. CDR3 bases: TGTGCCAGTAGTACGGGTGGTGTGAACTATGGCTACACCTTC.

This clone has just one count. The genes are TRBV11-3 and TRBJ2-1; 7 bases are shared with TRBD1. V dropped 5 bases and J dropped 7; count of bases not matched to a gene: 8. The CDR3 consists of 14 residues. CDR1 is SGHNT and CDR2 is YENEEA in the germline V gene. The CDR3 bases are TGTGCCAGCAGCGAGTACAGGGGTGGGAATGAGCAGTTCTTC. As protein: CASSEYRGGNEQFF.

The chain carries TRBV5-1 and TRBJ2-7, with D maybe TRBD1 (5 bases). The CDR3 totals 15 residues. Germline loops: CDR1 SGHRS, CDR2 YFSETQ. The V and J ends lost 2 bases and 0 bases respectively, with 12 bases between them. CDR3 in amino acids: CASSFTTDSSYEQYF. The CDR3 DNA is TGCGCCAGCAGCTTCACGACAGATAGCTCCTACGAGCAGTACTTC.

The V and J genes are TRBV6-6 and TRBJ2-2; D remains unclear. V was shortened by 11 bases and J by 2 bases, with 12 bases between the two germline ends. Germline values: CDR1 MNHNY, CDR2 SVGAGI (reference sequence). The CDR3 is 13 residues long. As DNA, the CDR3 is TGTGCCGCCCGCGGCAGAAACACCGGGGAGCTGTTTTTT. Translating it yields CAARGRNTGELFF.

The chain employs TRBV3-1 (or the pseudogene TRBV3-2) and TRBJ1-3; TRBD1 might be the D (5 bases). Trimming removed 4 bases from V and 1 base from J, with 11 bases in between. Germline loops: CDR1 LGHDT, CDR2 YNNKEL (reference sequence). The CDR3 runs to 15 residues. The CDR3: CASSPGISSGNTIYF. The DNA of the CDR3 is TGTGCCAGCAGCCCAGGGATCTCTTCTGGAAACACCATATATTTT.

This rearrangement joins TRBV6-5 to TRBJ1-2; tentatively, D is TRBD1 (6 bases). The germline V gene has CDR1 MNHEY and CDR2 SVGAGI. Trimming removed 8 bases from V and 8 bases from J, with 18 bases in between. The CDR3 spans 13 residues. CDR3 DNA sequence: TGTGCCAGCGGCGGAGGGGGGGGAAGAGGCTACACCTTC. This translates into CASGGGGGRGYTF.

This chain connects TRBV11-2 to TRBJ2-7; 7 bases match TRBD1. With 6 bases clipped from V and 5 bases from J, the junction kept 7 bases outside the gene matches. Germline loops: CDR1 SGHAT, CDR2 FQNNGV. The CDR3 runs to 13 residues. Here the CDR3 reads CASSHGQANEQYF. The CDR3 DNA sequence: TGTGCCAGCAGTCATGGACAGGCTAACGAGCAGTACTTC. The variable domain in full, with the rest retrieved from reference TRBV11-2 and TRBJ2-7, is EAGVAQSPRYKIIEKRQSVAFWCNPISGHATLYWYQQILGQGPKLLIQFQNNGVVDDSQLPKDRFSAERLKGVDSTLKIQPAKLEDSAVYLCASSHGQANEQYFGPGTRLTVT.

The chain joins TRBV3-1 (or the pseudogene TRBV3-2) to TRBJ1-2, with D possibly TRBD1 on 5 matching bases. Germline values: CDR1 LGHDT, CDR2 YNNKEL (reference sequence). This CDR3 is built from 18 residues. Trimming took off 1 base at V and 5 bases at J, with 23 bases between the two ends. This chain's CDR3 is CASSQVWGGNRQGYGYTF. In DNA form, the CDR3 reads TGTGCCAGCAGCCAAGTTTGGGGGGGGAATAGGCAAGGGTATGGCTACACCTTC.

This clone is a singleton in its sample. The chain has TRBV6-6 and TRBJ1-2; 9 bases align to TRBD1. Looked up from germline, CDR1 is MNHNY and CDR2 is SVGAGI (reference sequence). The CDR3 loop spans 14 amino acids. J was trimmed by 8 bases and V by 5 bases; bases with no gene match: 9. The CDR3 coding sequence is TGTGCCAGCAGTCCCCCGGGACAGGGTCAGGGCTACACCTTC. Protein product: CASSPPGQGQGYTF.

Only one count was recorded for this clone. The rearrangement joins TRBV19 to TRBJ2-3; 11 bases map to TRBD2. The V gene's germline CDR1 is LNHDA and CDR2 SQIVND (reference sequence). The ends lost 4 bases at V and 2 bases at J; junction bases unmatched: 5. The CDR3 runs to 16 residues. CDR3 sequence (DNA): TGTGCCAGTAGTAAGACTAGCGGGGAGTTCACAGATACGCAGTATTTT. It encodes CASSKTSGEFTDTQYF.

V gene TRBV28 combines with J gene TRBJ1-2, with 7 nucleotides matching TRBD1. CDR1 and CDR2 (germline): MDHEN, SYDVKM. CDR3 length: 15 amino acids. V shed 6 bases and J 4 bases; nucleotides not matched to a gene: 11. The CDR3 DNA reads TGTGCCAGCAGGCAAACCGGGACAGAGATCTATGGCTACACCTTC. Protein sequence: CASRQTGTEIYGYTF.

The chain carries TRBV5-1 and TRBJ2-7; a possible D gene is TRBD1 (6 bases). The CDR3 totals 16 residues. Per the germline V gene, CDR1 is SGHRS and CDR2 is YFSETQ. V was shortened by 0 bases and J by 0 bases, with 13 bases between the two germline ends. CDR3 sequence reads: CASSLAEQGISYEQYF. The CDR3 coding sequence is TGCGCCAGCAGCTTGGCCGAGCAGGGGATCTCCTACGAGCAGTACTTC.

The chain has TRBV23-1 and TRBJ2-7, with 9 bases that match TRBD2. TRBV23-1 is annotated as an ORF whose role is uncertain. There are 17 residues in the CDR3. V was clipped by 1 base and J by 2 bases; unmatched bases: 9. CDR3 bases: TGCGCCAGCAGTCAATATGAGACTAGCGGTCCCACCTACGAGCAGTACTTC. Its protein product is CASSQYETSGPTYEQYF.

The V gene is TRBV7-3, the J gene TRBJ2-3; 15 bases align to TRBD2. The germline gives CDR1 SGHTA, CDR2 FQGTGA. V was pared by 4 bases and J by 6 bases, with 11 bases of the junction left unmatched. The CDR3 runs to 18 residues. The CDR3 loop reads CASSSGNGLAGGLDTQYF. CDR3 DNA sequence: TGTGCCAGCAGCTCTGGGAACGGACTAGCGGGGGGGCTGGATACGCAGTATTTT.

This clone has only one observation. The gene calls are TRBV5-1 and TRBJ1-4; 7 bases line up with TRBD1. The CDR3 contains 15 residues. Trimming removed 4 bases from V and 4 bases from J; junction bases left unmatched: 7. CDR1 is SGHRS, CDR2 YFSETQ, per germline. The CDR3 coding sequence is TGCGCCAGCAGCCCCTCCGGGACAGTTAATGAAAAACTGTTTTTT. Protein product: CASSPSGTVNEKLFF.

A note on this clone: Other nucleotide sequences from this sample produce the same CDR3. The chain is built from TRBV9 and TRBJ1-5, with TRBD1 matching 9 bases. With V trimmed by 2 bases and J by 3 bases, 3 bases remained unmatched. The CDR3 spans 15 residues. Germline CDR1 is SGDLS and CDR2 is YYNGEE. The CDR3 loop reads CASSVTGGDNQPQHF. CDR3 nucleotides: TGTGCCAGCAGCGTTACAGGGGGCGACAATCAGCCCCAGCATTTT.

The CDR3 bases are TGTGCCAGCAGTTACGGGGGACAGCCTCTGTCCTACGAGCAGTACTTC. This gives the protein CASSYGGQPLSYEQYF. The rearrangement links TRBV6-5 to TRBJ2-7; 7 bases are shared with TRBD1. This CDR3 has 16 amino acids. After removal of 2 bases from V and 1 base from J, the junction contained 8 bases not matched to a gene. The germline V gene encodes CDR1 MNHEY and CDR2 SVGAGI.

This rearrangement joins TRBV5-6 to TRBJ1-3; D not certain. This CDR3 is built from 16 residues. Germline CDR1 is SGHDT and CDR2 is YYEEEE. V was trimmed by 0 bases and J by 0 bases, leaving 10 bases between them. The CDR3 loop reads CASSLVGSFSGNTIYF. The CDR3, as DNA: TGTGCCAGCAGCTTGGTGGGCAGCTTCTCTGGAAACACCATATATTTT.